These 17 T cell receptor beta chains originate from one sample sequenced in a study of CD8 T cells in ankylosing spondylitis. General study results and limits: What appeared characteristic of ankylosing spondylitis blood was a TCR beta motif of fewer than ten highly homologous variants.

TCRdb analysed the 5' RACE reads with MiXCR anew, one entry per CDR3 protein. The top ten hold 0.89% of the sample, which has hundreds of thousands of distinct CDR3 sequences, about 24% seen once. These receptors have no known antigen. Material: blood, either unsorted or a sorted T cell fraction (not recorded which). The receptor source for this set is a male donor with ankylosing spondylitis.

This clonotype was seen a few times. V usage is TRBV4-2 and J usage is TRBJ2-1, with a weak D call TRBD1 (5 bases). Germline V lookup: CDR1 LGHNA, CDR2 YNFKEQ. The ends were cut back, 1 base at V and 11 bases at J, with 12 bases in the middle. CDR3 size: 13 residues. For the CDR3, the DNA is TGTGCCAGCAGCCAAGCAGGGTCCGGGCAGCAGTTCTTC. As protein: CASSQAGSGQQFF.

The J gene is TRBJ2-7, the V gene TRBV7-9; 9 bases agree with TRBD2. Germline V lookup: CDR1 SEHNR, CDR2 FQNEAQ (reference sequence). This CDR3 is 13 amino acids long. Losses at the gene ends were 8 bases for V and 2 bases for J; bases not matched to a gene: 4. CDR3 sequence: CASETSGTYEQYF. The DNA of the CDR3 is TGTGCCAGCGAGACTAGCGGAACCTACGAGCAGTACTTC.

A few counts support this clonotype. The genes are TRBV4-1 and TRBJ1-5; no firm D call. Trimming pared 11 bases from V and 7 bases from J, leaving 12 bases between. This CDR3 is built from 11 residues. CDR1 is MGHRA, CDR2 YSYEKL, per germline. The CDR3 DNA sequence: TGCGCCCACGTGCGGTGCCAGCCCCAGCATTTT. It codes for CAHVRCQPQHF.

This clonotype was seen a few times. The CDR3 reads CSARDPRDRLVPQHF. The CDR3 DNA reads TGCAGTGCTAGAGATCCCCGGGACCGCCTTGTGCCCCAGCATTTT. V gene TRBV20-1 combines with J gene TRBJ1-5, with D possibly matching TRBD1 (5 bases). The CDR3 loop spans 15 amino acids. The ends were cut back, 0 bases at V and 9 bases at J, with 18 bases in the middle. Germline values: CDR1 DFQATT, CDR2 SNEGSKA (reference sequence).

V usage is TRBV12-3 or TRBV12-4 and J usage is TRBJ1-2; TRBD1 matches 7 bases. The CDR3 extends over 15 amino acids. The ends lost 6 bases at V and 3 bases at J; junction bases unmatched: 10. CDR3 nucleotides: TGTGCCAGCAGGGATAACAGGGGTCCGGACTATGGCTACACCTTC. Amino acids: CASRDNRGPDYGYTF.

The rearrangement links TRBV6-1 to TRBJ2-7, with D maybe TRBD1 (6 bases). Germline loops: CDR1 MNHNS, CDR2 SASEGT. Trimming stripped 2 bases from V and 0 bases from J, with 11 bases between. The CDR3 runs 15 residues. CDR3 in amino acids: CASSEPGVHSYEQYV. In DNA form, the CDR3 reads TGTGCCAGCAGTGAACCAGGGGTGCACTCCTACGAGCAGTACGTC.

This clonotype has just a few counts. The chain combines TRBV20-1 with TRBJ1-2; the D gene is possibly TRBD1 (6 bases). CDR1 is DFQATT, CDR2 SNEGSKA, per germline (reference sequence). Trimming cost V 5 bases and J 7 bases, with 20 bases left between them. CDR3 length: 14 amino acids. CDR3 bases: TGCAGTGCTCTACCCCCGGGGGGCTATGGTGGCTACACCTTC. It codes for CSALPPGGYGGYTF.

The genes are TRBV5-1 and TRBJ2-3; TRBD2 might be the D (5 bases). Looked up from germline, CDR1 is SGHRS and CDR2 is YFSETQ. Trimming left V 1 base short and J 4 bases short, with 16 bases between. This CDR3 spans 16 amino acids. The CDR3 DNA follows: TGCGCCAGCAGCTTGAGCGACCACTCCGGGGCAGATACGCAGTATTTT. Translating it yields CASSLSDHSGADTQYF.

The rearrangement links TRBV21-1 to TRBJ2-7. TRBV21-1 is annotated as a pseudogene. CDR3 length: 15 amino acids. CDR3 amino acids: CASSSIKDVTHEQYV. Written as DNA, the CDR3 is TGTGCCAGCAGCTCGATAAAGGACGTAACACACGAGCAGTACGTC.

The chain has TRBV20-1 and TRBJ2-5, with D hard to call. Trimming took 2 bases from V and 5 from J, leaving 15 bases between them. The germline CDR1 and CDR2 sequences are DFQATT and SNEGSKA (reference sequence). The CDR3 is 14 amino acids. CDR3: CSARPIETLETQYF. CDR3 sequence (DNA): TGCAGTGCTAGACCGATTGAGACTCTGGAGACCCAGTACTTC.

This chain uses TRBV7-2 with TRBJ1-2; D gene unclear. This CDR3 is 13 amino acids long. Germline CDR1 SGHTA, CDR2 FQGNSA. V was cut by 1 base and J by 5 bases, with 8 bases left in between. The CDR3 DNA reads as TGTGCCAGCAGCTTAGACAGACCTTATGGCTACACCTTC. This encodes CASSLDRPYGYTF.

In this sample, this clonotype turned up a few times. This chain joins TRBV4-2 and TRBJ2-3; TRBD2 matches at 7 bases. V was pared by 0 bases and J by 7 bases, with 7 bases of the junction left unmatched. CDR1 is LGHNA, CDR2 YNFKEQ, per germline. The CDR3 contains 15 residues. The CDR3 reads CASSQDPSGFYTQYF. The CDR3 bases are TGTGCCAGCAGCCAAGACCCTAGCGGCTTCTATACGCAGTATTTT.

The rearrangement uses TRBV20-1 and TRBJ2-3, with 8 positions matching TRBD2. V lost 5 bases and J lost 8; bases outside the gene matches: 12. CDR3 length: 14 amino acids. CDR1 is DFQATT, CDR2 SNEGSKA, per germline (reference sequence). The CDR3 coding sequence is TGCAGTGCTTCTCTTCGGGAGGGAGGCGGTACGCAGTATTTT. Residues: CSASLREGGGTQYF.

The V call is TRBV24-1, the J call TRBJ2-5; no clear D gene. Per the germline V gene, CDR1 is KGHDR and CDR2 is SFDVKD. V lost 4 bases, J lost 6 bases, and 11 bases lay in between. The CDR3 runs 13 residues. The CDR3 region is CATSDHQRKTQYF. The CDR3, as DNA: TGTGCCACCAGTGACCACCAAAGAAAGACCCAGTACTTC.

The chain recombines TRBV3-1 with TRBJ2-6; D gene uncertain. Per germline, CDR1 LGHDT and CDR2 YNNKEL (reference sequence). This CDR3 region has 15 residues. The V and J ends lost 2 bases and 0 bases respectively, with 5 bases between them. The CDR3 reads CASSQYTSGANVLTF. The CDR3 coding sequence is TGTGCCAGCAGCCAATACACCTCTGGGGCCAACGTCCTGACTTTC.

This clonotype was detected only a few times. The chain recombines TRBV7-9 with TRBJ1-2, with D tentatively TRBD1 (6 bases). Germline assignment: CDR1 SEHNR and CDR2 FQNEAQ (reference sequence). Trimming removed 0 bases at V and 6 bases at J, with 14 bases between. CDR3 length equals 15 residues. The CDR3 here is CASSLARGRMDGYTF. CDR3 DNA: TGTGCCAGCAGCTTAGCCAGGGGAAGGATGGATGGCTACACCTTC. The variable domain in full, completed from reference TRBV7-9 and TRBJ1-2, reads DTGVSQNPRHKITKRGQNVTFRCDPISEHNRLYWYRQTLGQGPEFLTYFQNEAQLEKSRLLSDRFSAERPKGSFSTLEIQRTEQGDSAMYLCASSLARGRMDGYTFGSGTRLTVV.

V is TRBV30 and J is TRBJ1-1; D not resolved. Germline CDR1 GTSNPN, CDR2 SVGIG (reference sequence). Trimming pared 5 bases from V and 0 bases from J, leaving 10 bases between. The length of the CDR3 is 13 residues. The CDR3 protein is CAWANSLNTEAFF. The CDR3 nucleotides read TGTGCCTGGGCGAACAGTTTGAACACTGAAGCTTTCTTT.